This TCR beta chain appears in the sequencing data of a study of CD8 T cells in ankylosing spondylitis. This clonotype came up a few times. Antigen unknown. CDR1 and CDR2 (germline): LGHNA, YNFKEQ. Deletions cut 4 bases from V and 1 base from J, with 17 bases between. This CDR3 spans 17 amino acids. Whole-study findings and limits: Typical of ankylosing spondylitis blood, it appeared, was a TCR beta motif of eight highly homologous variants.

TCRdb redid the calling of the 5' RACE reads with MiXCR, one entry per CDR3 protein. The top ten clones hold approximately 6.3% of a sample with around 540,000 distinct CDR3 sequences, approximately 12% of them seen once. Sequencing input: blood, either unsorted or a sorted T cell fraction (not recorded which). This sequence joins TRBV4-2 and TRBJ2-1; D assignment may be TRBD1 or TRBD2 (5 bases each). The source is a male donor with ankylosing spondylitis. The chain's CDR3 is CASSPRGVGVSYNEQFF. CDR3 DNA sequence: TGTGCCAGCAGCCCCAGAGGGGTTGGGGTATCCTACAATGAGCAGTTCTTC.